These T cell receptor beta chains were read from a single sample in a study of blood T cell repertoires in COVID-19. The repertoire was sequenced with immunoSEQ multiplex PCR; TCRdb's copy has only in-frame clones and lacks some. The table records some 390,000 clones, roughly 91% of them present only once. The sequenced sample consisted of PBMCs or T cells enriched from blood (not recorded which). These receptors originate from a woman in her twenties or thirties who had recovered from COVID-19. CDR3s include the opening cysteine and the closing phenylalanine or tryptophan. A D gene is named only where the DNA matches it firmly. The size field is filled for only some rows; it gives once, few, many or a size class.

TRBV3-1/TRBV3-2	-	TRBJ1-1	TRBD1	CASSQRDRGTEAFF	TGTGCCAGCAGCCAAAGGGACAGGGGCACTGAAGCTTTCTTT
TRBV30	-	TRBJ1-3	-	CAWSTGSTIYF	TGTGCCTGGAGTACAGGTAGCACCATATATTTT
TRBV6-5	-	TRBJ1-5	-	CASTPYYNSNQPQHF	TGTGCCAGCACCCCATACTATAATAGCAATCAGCCCCAGCATTTT
TRBV15	-	TRBJ1-5	-	CATQAGNNQPQHF	TGTGCCACCCAGGCAGGCAACAATCAGCCCCAGCATTTT
TRBV5-1	-	TRBJ2-1	-	CASSFLESYNEQFF	TGCGCCAGCAGCTTCCTCGAGTCCTACAATGAGCAGTTCTTC
TRBV30	-	TRBJ1-3	-	CAWSTSLNGGTIYF	TGTGCCTGGAGTACCAGTTTGAACGGAGGCACCATATATTTT
TRBV5-1	-	TRBJ2-7	-	CASSFRTAEDYEQYF	TGCGCCAGCAGCTTTAGGACAGCGGAGGACTACGAGCAGTACTTC
TRBV6-5	-	TRBJ2-7	TRBD1	CASSYTAGGSEQYF	TGTGCCAGCAGTTACACGGCAGGGGGCTCCGAGCAGTACTTC
TRBV5-1	-	TRBJ1-3	TRBD1	CASSRTGTEGNTIYF	TGCGCCAGCAGCAGGACAGGGACAGAGGGAAACACCATATATTTT
TRBV9	-	TRBJ2-3	-	CASSVALDTQYF	TGTGCCAGCAGCGTAGCCTTGGATACGCAGTATTTT
TRBV29-1	-	TRBJ2-2	-	CSVDFTRGGELFF	TGCAGCGTTGATTTTACACGAGGCGGGGAGCTGTTTTTT
TRBV12-3/TRBV12-4	-	TRBJ2-7	-	CASSFGPYEQYF	TGTGCCAGCAGTTTCGGTCCGTACGAGCAGTACTTC
TRBV1	-	TRBJ2-3	-	CTSSQDHPVTSTDTQYF	TGCACCAGCAGCCAAGACCACCCGGTGACTAGCACAGATACGCAGTATTTT
TRBV5-6	-	TRBJ2-3	-	CASSSGSGTLTDTQYF	TGTGCCAGCAGCTCAGGGTCTGGAACCCTCACAGATACGCAGTATTTT
TRBV28	-	TRBJ2-2	TRBD2	CASSPPYLAGVGTGELFF	TGTGCCAGCAGCCCGCCTTATCTAGCGGGAGTAGGCACCGGGGAGCTGTTTTTT
TRBV18	-	TRBJ1-1	-	CASSPPDRNTEAFF	TGTGCCAGCTCACCACCGGACAGAAACACTGAAGCTTTCTTT
TRBV3-1/TRBV3-2	-	TRBJ2-7	TRBD2	CASSRGTSSYEQYF	TGTGCCAGCAGCCGTGGGACTAGCTCCTACGAGCAGTACTTC
TRBV7-2	few	TRBJ1-2	-	CASSSRTVGNGYTF	TGTGCCAGCAGCTCGAGGACGGTCGGGAATGGCTACACCTTC
TRBV19	-	TRBJ1-4	TRBD1	CASSMYPGGRFEKLFF	TGTGCCAGTAGTATGTACCCAGGGGGTAGGTTTGAAAAACTGTTTTTT
TRBV19	once	TRBJ2-7	-	CASSPFRDTPYEQYF	TGTGCCAGTAGCCCTTTCAGGGACACACCTTACGAGCAGTACTTC
TRBV24-1	-	TRBJ1-3	-	CATSLGTPWRNTIYF	TGTGCCACGTCGCTCGGGACACCCTGGAGAAACACCATATATTTT
TRBV18	-	TRBJ2-3	TRBD1	CASSPSSRGQGTDTQYF	TGTGCCAGCTCACCATCCAGCAGGGGGCAGGGGACAGATACGCAGTATTTT
TRBV5-1	-	TRBJ2-6	TRBD1	CASSLGGRGLSGANVLTF	TGCGCCAGCAGCTTGGGTGGAAGGGGGCTATCTGGGGCCAACGTCCTGACTTTC
TRBV5-6	-	TRBJ1-5	TRBD1	CASSTGGRQPQHF	TGTGCCAGCAGTACAGGGGGTCGTCAGCCCCAGCATTTT
TRBV30	-	TRBJ2-7	TRBD1	CAWRGTGVYEQYF	TGTGCCTGGAGGGGGACAGGGGTCTACGAGCAGTACTTC
TRBV2	once	TRBJ1-5	TRBD1	CASNSGTGGNQPQHF	TGTGCCAGCAATTCCGGGACAGGGGGCAATCAGCCCCAGCATTTT
TRBV5-1	-	TRBJ2-1	-	CASSLSSSSYNEQFF	TGCGCCAGCAGCCTTTCTTCCAGCTCCTACAATGAGCAGTTCTTC
TRBV19	-	TRBJ2-5	-	CASSSSQETQYF	TGTGCCAGTAGTAGCAGCCAAGAGACCCAGTACTTC
TRBV2	-	TRBJ1-3	TRBD1	CASRTPWTGTPPGGNTIYF	TGTGCCAGCAGGACCCCGTGGACAGGGACCCCTCCGGGTGGAAACACCATATATTTT
TRBV27	-	TRBJ1-6	-	CATPREDQSSYNSPLHF	TGTGCCACCCCCAGGGAGGATCAGAGCTCCTATAATTCACCCCTCCACTTT
TRBV5-1	-	TRBJ2-2	TRBD2	CASSLVALAGAGTGELFF	TGCGCCAGCAGCTTGGTCGCACTAGCGGGGGCAGGCACCGGGGAGCTGTTTTTT
TRBV5-1	once	TRBJ2-1	TRBD2	CASSWGLAGGLRSNEQFF	TGCGCCAGCAGCTGGGGACTAGCGGGAGGGCTTAGATCCAATGAGCAGTTCTTC
TRBV7-2	-	TRBJ2-7	TRBD2	CASSLILAGTYEQYF	TGTGCCAGCAGCCTAATACTAGCGGGTACCTACGAGCAGTACTTC
TRBV7-6	-	TRBJ1-1	-	CASSLLSIGGEAFF	TGTGCCAGCAGCTTACTGTCCATCGGAGGTGAAGCTTTCTTT
TRBV27	-	TRBJ1-3	-	CASKTGGADYSGNTIYF	TGTGCCAGCAAAACCGGGGGGGCCGACTACTCTGGAAACACCATATATTTT
TRBV4-1	-	TRBJ1-4	-	CASSQVSAGLNEKLFF	TGCGCCAGCAGCCAAGTCTCAGCGGGCCTTAATGAAAAACTGTTTTTT